This TCR beta chain emerged from a study of cytomegalovirus exposure and HLA in healthy donors. This CDR3 is built from 14 residues. Germline values: CDR1 LNHDA, CDR2 SQIVND (reference sequence). The ends were cut back, 6 bases at V and 7 bases at J, with 16 bases in the middle. PCR used 60 Vbeta primers and 13 Jbeta primers. The protocol was immunoSEQ multiplex PCR, while the TCRdb copy is restricted to in-frame clones and leaves out a portion. The table lists roughly 190,000 clones, 81% of them singletons. Participants comprised healthy donors of bone marrow. Whole-study findings and limits: When analyzed later, a missense DCLRE1C variant was found to be linked to TCR beta V- and J-gene trimming. HLA-A and HLA-B allele assignments for most subjects were reportedly predicted accurately using TCR beta sequences.

Remarks on this clone: Its cognate antigen is unknown.

The sample taken for sequencing was PBMCs. V and J are TRBV19 and TRBJ2-1, with D possibly TRBD1 on 6 matching bases. The clonotype originates from a man between 45 and 60 years old in good health and CMV-seronegative. CDR3 bases: TGTGCCAGTAGCCCCTCGACAGGTAATAATGAGCAGTTCTTC. Translating gives CASSPSTGNNEQFF.